What follows are 30 T cell receptor beta chains derived from one specimen sequenced in a study of shared clonotypes between healthy human individuals (dated by TCRdb to about 2020). The library was prepared using the immunoSEQ multiplex PCR assay. The table was pulled from immuneACCESS by TCRdb, which kept in-frame rearrangements only. Such tables lose some clones; where checked, under half of the loss comes from unresolved V genes, and the rest has no known cause. The sample yields fewer than 2.5 million clones; approximately 93% were counted once. About 0.38% of the sample is taken by the ten largest. Sequencing was performed on naive CD4+ T cells from PBMCs. The meaning of the sample's cell subset or site label: CD45RA+ positively selected. These receptors all stem from a man aged 18 to 29 in good health. Some clones in this sample may be carry-over from other donors' samples.

This clone has more than one count but fewer than ten. V usage is TRBV7-6 and J usage is TRBJ1-1; D not certain. The CDR3 sequence is 15 residues long. Germline CDR1 is SGHVS and CDR2 is FNYEAQ. Deletions cut 3 bases from V and 2 bases from J, with 13 bases between. This CDR3 reads CASSFRTESNTEAFF. The CDR3 DNA sequence: TGTGCCAGCAGCTTCCGGACCGAATCTAACACTGAAGCTTTCTTT.

This clone showed up just once. The V call is TRBV6-5, the J call TRBJ1-1; no reliable D call. V lost 6 bases to trimming and J lost 0 bases, with 8 bases between them. CDR1 MNHEY and CDR2 SVGAGI come from the germline V gene. This CDR3 is built from 13 residues. CDR3 amino acids: CASRIDLNTEAFF. Written as DNA, the CDR3 is TGTGCCAGCAGAATAGACCTGAACACTGAAGCTTTCTTT.

The genes are TRBV6-6 and TRBJ1-2, with a weak D call TRBD1 (6 bases). This CDR3 is 14 amino acids long. Germline CDR1 is MNHNY and CDR2 is SVGAGI (reference sequence). Deletions cut 5 bases from V and 3 bases from J, with 13 bases between. The CDR3: CASSLNGQHYGYTF. In DNA, the CDR3 is TGTGCCAGCAGTCTCAATGGACAGCACTATGGCTACACCTTC.

The chain uses TRBV15 and TRBJ2-7; 9 bases fit TRBD2. The germline V gene has CDR1 LNHNV and CDR2 YYDKDF (reference sequence). With V trimmed by 1 base and J by 4 bases, 2 bases remained unmatched. CDR3 length: 14 amino acids. The CDR3 loop is CATSRGGLAYEQYF. Here the CDR3 DNA reads TGTGCCACCAGCAGAGGCGGACTAGCGTACGAGCAGTACTTC.

This chain connects TRBV5-6 to TRBJ2-3; 13 nucleotides align to TRBD2. The CDR3 is made up of 15 amino acids. CDR1 is SGHDT and CDR2 is YYEEEE in the germline V gene. The V and J ends lost 4 bases and 7 bases, in that order; junction bases with no gene match: 6. CDR3 protein: CASSGGTSGMYTQYF. In DNA form, the CDR3 reads TGTGCCAGCAGCGGCGGGACTAGCGGGATGTATACGCAGTATTTT.

The chain recombines TRBV27 with TRBJ2-6; tentatively, D is TRBD2 (6 bases). Per germline, CDR1 MNHEY and CDR2 SMNVEV (reference sequence). This CDR3 has 17 residues. Trimming removed 5 bases from V and 0 bases from J, with 14 bases in between. In DNA form, the CDR3 reads TGTGCCAGCAGTCGGGGGACTGACTTCTCTGGGGCCAACGTCCTGACTTTC. Translation gives CASSRGTDFSGANVLTF. The complete variable domain, with remaining parts taken from reference TRBV27 and TRBJ2-6, reads EAQVTQNPRYLITVTGKKLTVTCSQNMNHEYMSWYRQDPGLGLRQIYYSMNVEVTDKGDVPEGYKVSRKEKRNFPLILESPSPNQTSLYFCASSRGTDFSGANVLTFGAGSRLTVL.

This chain joins TRBV7-9 and TRBJ2-1; 11 positions agree with TRBD2. The germline CDR1 and CDR2 sequences are SEHNR and FQNEAQ (reference sequence). CDR3 length: 15 amino acids. Trimming at V came to 2 bases and at J to 8 bases, leaving 5 bases not matched to a gene. For the CDR3, the DNA is TGTGCCAGCAGCTTATTAACTAGCGGGAGCTATGAGCAGTTCTTC. This translates into CASSLLTSGSYEQFF. Complete variable domain (other parts from reference TRBV7-9 and TRBJ2-1): DTGVSQNPRHKITKRGQNVTFRCDPISEHNRLYWYRQTLGQGPEFLTYFQNEAQLEKSRLLSDRFSAERPKGSFSTLEIQRTEQGDSAMYLCASSLLTSGSYEQFFGPGTRLTVL.

This chain uses TRBV30 with TRBJ1-1, with D possibly TRBD1 on 6 matching bases. Trimming left V 0 bases short and J 11 bases short, with 16 bases between. Germline assignment: CDR1 GTSNPN and CDR2 SVGIG (reference sequence). The CDR3 is 13 residues long. The CDR3 bases are TGTGCCTGGAGTGTAGGGGGGAGGGGCGGCGCTTTCTTT. Amino acids: CAWSVGGRGGAFF.

Only one count was recorded for this clone. V gene TRBV10-3 combines with J gene TRBJ1-1; TRBD1 might be the D (6 bases). The CDR3 extends over 14 amino acids. Germline CDR1 is ENHRY and CDR2 is SYGVKD. The ends were cut back, 7 bases at V and 3 bases at J, with 15 bases in the middle. The CDR3 bases are TGTGCCATCACCAGGGGTCTAGTGGACACTGAAGCTTTCTTT. This sequence encodes CAITRGLVDTEAFF.

This chain links TRBV10-1 with TRBJ2-6; 8 bases line up with TRBD1. Germline loops: CDR1 WNHNN, CDR2 SYGVQD (reference sequence). This CDR3 comprises 17 residues. The trim removed 7 bases at V and 2 bases at J, leaving 10 bases unmatched. DNA of the CDR3: TGCGCCAGCAAGCTAGGACAGGGTCACCCTGGGGCCAACGTCCTGACTTTC. This translates into CASKLGQGHPGANVLTF.

This clone was seen a few times. The chain carries TRBV7-2 and TRBJ1-1, with D maybe TRBD1 (6 bases). Per germline, CDR1 SGHTA and CDR2 FQGNSA. Trimming took off 5 bases at V and 5 bases at J, with 12 bases between the two ends. The CDR3 totals 13 residues. CDR3 sequence (DNA): TGTGCCAGCAGCGAGACAGGCCGAACTGAAGCTTTCTTT. This codes for CASSETGRTEAFF.

The gene calls are TRBV28 and TRBJ1-5; 8 nucleotides agree with TRBD1. CDR1 MDHEN and CDR2 SYDVKM come from the germline V gene. The V segment lost 11 bases and the J segment 5 bases; nucleotides outside the gene matches: 11. The CDR3 consists of 14 residues. CDR3 region: CAGQGGEWDQPQHF. CDR3 bases: TGTGCCGGACAGGGTGGGGAATGGGATCAGCCCCAGCATTTT.

The gene calls are TRBV5-1 and TRBJ2-2, with D maybe TRBD2 (5 bases). Germline assignment: CDR1 SGHRS and CDR2 YFSETQ. The CDR3 contains 15 residues. V shed 2 bases and J shed 1 base, with 9 bases lying between them. CDR3 amino acids: CASSFSGLNTGELFF. CDR3 sequence (DNA): TGCGCCAGCAGCTTCAGCGGATTGAACACCGGGGAGCTGTTTTTT.

This chain connects TRBV2 to TRBJ2-7; possibly TRBD1 or TRBD2 for D (5 bases each). V gave up 8 bases and J gave up 9 bases, with 14 bases separating them. The V gene's germline CDR1 is SNHLY and CDR2 FYNNEI. The CDR3 sequence is 11 residues long. The CDR3 region is CASGGEERQYF. As DNA, the CDR3 is TGTGCCAGCGGGGGAGAAGAGAGGCAGTACTTC.

As concerns this clone: Other nucleotide sequences in the sample specify the same CDR3. The chain joins TRBV7-2 to TRBJ1-1; the D is unclear. The V and J ends lost 1 base and 11 bases respectively, with 11 bases between them. CDR3 size: 12 residues. The V gene's germline CDR1 is SGHTA and CDR2 FQGNSA. CDR3 sequence: CASSLDRAEAFF. The CDR3 DNA follows: TGTGCCAGCAGCTTAGATAGGGCGGAGGCTTTCTTT.

V and J are TRBV7-8 and TRBJ2-7, with a weak D call TRBD2 (6 bases). This CDR3 has 15 amino acids. Trimming took 2 bases from V and 7 from J, leaving 18 bases between them. Looked up from germline, CDR1 is SGHVS and CDR2 is FQNEAQ. The CDR3, as DNA: TGTGCCAGCAGCTTATTATACAGGTCGCGGGGAGAGCAGTACTTC. It is translated as CASSLLYRSRGEQYF.

This clone was detected only once. The chain joins TRBV19 to TRBJ1-6, with no clear D. Trimming cost V 1 base and J 14 bases, with 9 bases left between them. The CDR3 has 12 amino acids. CDR1 and CDR2 (germline): LNHDA, SQIVND (reference sequence). In DNA, the CDR3 is TGTGCCAGTAGTATAGCCCGCGGGGCCCTCCACTTT. The encoded protein is CASSIARGALHF.

The V call is TRBV6-5, the J call TRBJ1-2; 11 bases fit TRBD1. The V and J ends lost 5 bases and 3 bases, in that order; junction bases with no gene match: 5. The V gene's germline CDR1 is MNHEY and CDR2 SVGAGI. This CDR3 comprises 15 residues. The CDR3: CASSTRTGGDYGYTF. DNA of the CDR3: TGTGCCAGCAGTACGCGGACAGGGGGCGACTATGGCTACACCTTC.

The rearrangement uses TRBV7-6 and TRBJ2-1, with D perhaps matching TRBD2 (6 bases). Germline V gives CDR1 SGHVS, CDR2 FNYEAQ. V was shortened by 6 bases and J by 1 base, with 13 bases between the two germline ends. CDR3 length: 15 amino acids. The CDR3 protein is CASSSLAGSYNEQFF. CDR3 coding DNA: TGTGCCAGCAGTTCACTAGCTGGGTCCTACAATGAGCAGTTCTTC.

The V and J genes are TRBV2 and TRBJ2-5; TRBD1 agrees at 7 bases. Per the germline V gene, CDR1 is SNHLY and CDR2 is FYNNEI. With V trimmed by 3 bases and J by 6 bases, 7 bases remained unmatched. This CDR3 has 14 residues. CDR3 DNA: TGTGCCAGCAGTGATTTGGGGACAGTCAAGACCCAGTACTTC. This translates into CASSDLGTVKTQYF.

The chain links TRBV11-3 to TRBJ2-7; D may be TRBD2 (6 bases). The CDR3 sequence is 15 residues long. Trimming cost V 0 bases and J 3 bases, with 12 bases left between them. Germline V gene data show CDR1 as SGHNT and CDR2 as YENEEA. This chain's CDR3 is CASSLDGTLSYEQYF. The CDR3, as DNA: TGTGCCAGCAGCTTAGATGGGACTCTAAGCTACGAGCAGTACTTC.

This chain connects TRBV7-3 to TRBJ2-2, with TRBD2 as a possible D gene (5 bases). Germline V CDR1 and CDR2: SGHTA, FQGTGA. V was shortened by 3 bases and J by 2 bases, with 13 bases between the two germline ends. The CDR3 is made up of 16 amino acids. CDR3 loop: CASSFLNGINTGELFF. In DNA, the CDR3 is TGTGCCAGCAGCTTCTTAAACGGGATAAACACCGGGGAGCTGTTTTTT.

CDR3 amino acids: CASSLQQGQETQYF. The DNA for the CDR3 is TGTGCCAGCAGCCTACAACAGGGCCAAGAGACCCAGTACTTC. The chain is built from TRBV7-9 and TRBJ2-5, with D possibly matching TRBD1 (6 bases). CDR1 is SEHNR and CDR2 is FQNEAQ in the germline V gene (reference sequence). The CDR3 sequence is 14 residues long. Trimming cost V 5 bases and J 1 base, with 11 bases left between them.

This clone appeared once. The sample holds other DNA sequences that translate to the same CDR3. This sequence joins TRBV7-2 and TRBJ1-1, with unresolved D. CDR3 length equals 12 residues. Deletions cut 0 bases from V and 4 bases from J, with 3 bases between. Germline V lookup: CDR1 SGHTA, CDR2 FQGNSA. CDR3 DNA: TGTGCCAGCAGCTTAGCAGGCACTGAAGCTTTCTTT. As protein: CASSLAGTEAFF.

The count of this clone is one. V and J are TRBV19 and TRBJ2-1; D gene unclear. Germline lookup yields CDR1 LNHDA and CDR2 SQIVND (reference sequence). Trimming pared 5 bases from V and 12 bases from J, leaving 14 bases between. The CDR3 is 12 residues long. DNA for the CDR3: TGTGCCAGTAGTGTCCAGAGCTATGGGCAGTTCTTC. This encodes CASSVQSYGQFF.

This rearrangement joins TRBV28 to TRBJ2-6, with D possibly called TRBD1 or TRBD2 (6 bases each). CDR3 length: 16 amino acids. Per germline, CDR1 MDHEN and CDR2 SYDVKM. V was cut by 7 bases and J by 0 bases, with 13 bases left in between. The CDR3 DNA sequence: TGTGCCAGCAACCCGGGGGCTAGCTCTGGGGCCAACGTCCTGACTTTC. Its translation: CASNPGASSGANVLTF. Looking up the rest from reference TRBV28 and TRBJ2-6 gives the full variable domain: DVKVTQSSRYLVKRTGEKVFLECVQDMDHENMFWYRQDPGLGLRLIYFSYDVKMKEKGDIPEGYSVSREKKERFSLILESASTNQTSMYLCASNPGASSGANVLTFGAGSRLTVL.

This chain links TRBV9 with TRBJ1-4; D gene ambiguous. V lost 0 bases and J 8 bases, leaving 17 bases between the germline ends. The CDR3 is 16 residues long. CDR1 is SGDLS and CDR2 is YYNGEE in the germline V gene. For the CDR3, the DNA is TGTGCCAGCAGCGTAGAGGTCCGGGGAACAACGGAAAAACTGTTTTTT. This translates into CASSVEVRGTTEKLFF. Supplemented by reference TRBV9 and TRBJ1-4, the full variable domain reads DSGVTQTPKHLITATGQRVTLRCSPRSGDLSVYWYQQSLDQGLQFLIQYYNGEERAKGNILERFSAQQFPDLHSELNLSSLELGDSALYFCASSVEVRGTTEKLFFGSGTQLSVL.

About this clone: This sample also contains other DNA sequences that code for the same CDR3. The chain combines TRBV5-1 with TRBJ1-2; D ambiguous. This CDR3 spans 13 amino acids. Per the germline V gene, CDR1 is SGHRS and CDR2 is YFSETQ. Trimming took 3 bases from V and 4 from J, leaving 10 bases between them. The CDR3 DNA reads as TGCGCCAGCAGCTCTGACGGCTCCTATGGCTACACCTTC. Protein sequence: CASSSDGSYGYTF.

This chain uses TRBV7-2 with TRBJ2-3; TRBD2 matches at 8 bases. Germline CDR1 is SGHTA and CDR2 is FQGNSA. The V segment lost 5 bases and the J segment 0 bases; nucleotides outside the gene matches: 13. The CDR3 consists of 18 residues. CDR3 sequence (DNA): TGTGCCAGCAGCCCCTTCCGTATCGGGAGGGGGAGCACAGATACGCAGTATTTT. Translating gives CASSPFRIGRGSTDTQYF.

The V call is TRBV9, the J call TRBJ2-7; 9 bases map to TRBD2. The germline CDR1 and CDR2 sequences are SGDLS and YYNGEE. The CDR3 is made up of 15 amino acids. The junction had 6 bases not matched to a gene; V was cut back by 2 bases and J by 3 bases. The CDR3: CASSVAGGPFYEQYF. In DNA form, the CDR3 reads TGTGCCAGCAGCGTTGCGGGAGGGCCATTCTACGAGCAGTACTTC.